The 9 T cell receptor beta chains reported below all come from one sample, sequenced in a study of shared clonotypes between healthy human individuals. Here immunoSEQ multiplex PCR was the method, and the copy in TCRdb shows in-frame clones only, minus some. The table records around 510,000 clones, approximately 95% of them present only once. Sequenced: naive CD4+ T cells sorted from blood. Regarding subset: CD45RA+ positively selected. Receptor source: a woman between 25 and 40 years old in good health.

The chain carries TRBV11-2 and TRBJ2-2; TRBD1 agrees at 7 bases. Germline V gene lookup returns CDR1 SGHAT and CDR2 FQNNGV. V lost 3 bases, J lost 6 bases, and 4 bases stayed unmatched. This CDR3 is 14 amino acids long. CDR3 DNA: TGTGCCAGCAGCTTTGACAGGGACCCCGGGGAGCTGTTTTTT. Amino acid sequence: CASSFDRDPGELFF.

CDR3 amino acids: CAIAGTEVYEQYF. The DNA for the CDR3 is TGTGCCATAGCCGGGACGGAGGTATACGAGCAGTACTTC. The rearrangement joins TRBV10-3 to TRBJ2-5, with D perhaps matching TRBD1 or TRBD2 (5 bases each). The better agreement between TRBJ2-7 and the DNA end casts doubt on the J call. This CDR3 contains 13 residues. The V gene's germline CDR1 is ENHRY and CDR2 SYGVKD.

V gene TRBV6-1 combines with J gene TRBJ1-2; D is unresolved. Germline CDR1 is MNHNS and CDR2 is SASEGT. V lost 1 base, J lost 1 base, and 13 bases lay in between. This CDR3 has 16 amino acids. Written as DNA, the CDR3 is TGTGCCAGCAGTGAAGTTCGCAAGTCTTTTAACTATGGCTACACCTTC. Its protein product is CASSEVRKSFNYGYTF.

The genes are TRBV6-5 and TRBJ1-5, with 7 bases aligning to TRBD1. Trimming took 2 bases from V and 5 from J; bases not matched to a gene: 6. CDR3 length: 15 amino acids. CDR1 and CDR2 from the germline V gene are MNHEY and SVGAGI. The DNA of the CDR3 is TGTGCCAGCAGTTACGGGGTAGGGGGCGATCAGCCCCAGCATTTT. Translating it yields CASSYGVGGDQPQHF.

In nucleotides, the CDR3 is TGTGCCAGTAGTGAAATGACCTGGGGAAGCTCCTACGAGCAGTACTTC. It translates to CASSEMTWGSSYEQYF. This chain joins TRBV19 and TRBJ2-5; no clear D gene. The J call may be in error: the DNA end matches TRBJ2-7 better. From germline, CDR1 is LNHDA and CDR2 SQIVND (reference sequence). CDR3 length: 16 residues.

This chain joins TRBV28 and TRBJ2-3, with 7 bases lining up with TRBD2. Looked up from germline, CDR1 is MDHEN and CDR2 is SYDVKM. CDR3 size: 13 residues. The junction had 5 bases not matched to a gene; V was cut back by 7 bases and J by 4 bases. The CDR3 loop reads CASTGEGADTQYF. In DNA, the CDR3 is TGTGCCAGCACCGGGGAGGGTGCAGATACGCAGTATTTT.

The V call is TRBV29-1, the J call TRBJ1-1; D gene ambiguous. This CDR3 is built from 12 residues. Trimming shortened V by 0 bases and J by 7 bases, and 9 bases separated the two germline ends. CDR1 and CDR2 from the germline V gene are SQVTM and ANQGSEA. The CDR3 DNA follows: TGCAGCGTTGAAGACGTCGGCTTTGAAGCTTTCTTT. The encoded protein is CSVEDVGFEAFF. The whole variable domain, filled in from reference TRBV29-1 and TRBJ1-1, reads SAVISQKPSRDICQRGTSLTIQCQVDSQVTMMFWYRQQPGQSLTLIATANQGSEATYESGFVIDKFPISRPNLTFSTLTVSNMSPEDSSIYLCSVEDVGFEAFFGQGTRLTVV.

The chain recombines TRBV28 with TRBJ2-1; 8 bases match TRBD1. V lost 3 bases to trimming and J lost 10 bases; unmatched junction nucleotides: 8. CDR3 size: 14 residues. Germline CDR1 is MDHEN and CDR2 is SYDVKM. The CDR3 region is CASSFRGRGKEQFF. In DNA form, the CDR3 reads TGTGCCAGCAGTTTCAGGGGGCGCGGTAAAGAGCAGTTCTTC.

The chain recombines TRBV2 with TRBJ2-1; D ambiguous. Germline values: CDR1 SNHLY, CDR2 FYNNEI. V lost 6 bases to trimming and J lost 4 bases, with 10 bases between them. The CDR3 has 13 amino acids. CDR3 loop: CASRVFRYNEQFF. The CDR3 DNA reads TGTGCCAGCAGGGTATTTAGGTACAATGAGCAGTTCTTC.